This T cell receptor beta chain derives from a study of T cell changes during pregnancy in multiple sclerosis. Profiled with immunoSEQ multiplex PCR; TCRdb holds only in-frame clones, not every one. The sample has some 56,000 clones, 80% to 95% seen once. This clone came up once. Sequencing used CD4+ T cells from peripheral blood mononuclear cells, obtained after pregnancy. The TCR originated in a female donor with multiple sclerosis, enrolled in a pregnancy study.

DNA for the CDR3: TGTGCCAGCAGCGGATCCACAGTGACGCTAGAAAAACTGTTTTTT. Protein sequence: CASSGSTVTLEKLFF. The J gene is TRBJ1-4, the V gene TRBV9; unclear D gene. Germline-derived CDR1 and CDR2 are SGDLS and YYNGEE. The CDR3 has 15 residues. The V end lost 3 bases, the J end lost 8 bases, and 17 bases lay between the germline ends.